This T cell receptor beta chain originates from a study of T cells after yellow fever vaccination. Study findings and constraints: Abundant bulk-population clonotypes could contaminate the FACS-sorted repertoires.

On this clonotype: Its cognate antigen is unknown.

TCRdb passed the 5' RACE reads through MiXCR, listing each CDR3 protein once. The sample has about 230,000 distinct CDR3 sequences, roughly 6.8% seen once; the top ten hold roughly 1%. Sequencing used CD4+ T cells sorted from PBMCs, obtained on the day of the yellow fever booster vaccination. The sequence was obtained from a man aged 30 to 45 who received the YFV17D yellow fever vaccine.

The CDR3 here is CATGRGTGGINEQFF. CDR3 sequence (DNA): TGTGCCACCGGCCGCGGGACAGGTGGTATCAATGAGCAGTTCTTC. This chain joins TRBV24-1 and TRBJ2-1; TRBD1 agrees at 8 bases. The V and J ends lost 9 bases and 6 bases, in that order; junction bases with no gene match: 12. CDR1 and CDR2 (germline): KGHDR, SFDVKD. The CDR3 loop spans 15 amino acids.